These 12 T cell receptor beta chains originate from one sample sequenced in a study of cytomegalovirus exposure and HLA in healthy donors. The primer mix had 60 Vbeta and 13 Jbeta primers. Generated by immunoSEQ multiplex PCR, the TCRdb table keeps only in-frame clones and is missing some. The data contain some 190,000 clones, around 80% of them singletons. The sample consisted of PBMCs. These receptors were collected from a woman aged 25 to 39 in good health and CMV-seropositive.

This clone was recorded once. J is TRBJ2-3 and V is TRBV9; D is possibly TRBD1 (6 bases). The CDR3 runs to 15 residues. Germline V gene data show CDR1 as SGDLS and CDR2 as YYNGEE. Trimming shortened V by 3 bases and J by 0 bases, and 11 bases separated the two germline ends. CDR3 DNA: TGTGCCAGCAGCGGAGGGGGTTCTAGCACAGATACGCAGTATTTT. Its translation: CASSGGGSSTDTQYF.

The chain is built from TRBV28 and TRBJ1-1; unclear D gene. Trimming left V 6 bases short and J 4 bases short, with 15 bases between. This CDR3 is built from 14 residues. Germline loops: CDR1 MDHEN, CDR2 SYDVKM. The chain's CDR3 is CASRTGTFGTEAFF. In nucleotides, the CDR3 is TGTGCCAGCAGAACGGGAACCTTTGGCACTGAAGCTTTCTTT.

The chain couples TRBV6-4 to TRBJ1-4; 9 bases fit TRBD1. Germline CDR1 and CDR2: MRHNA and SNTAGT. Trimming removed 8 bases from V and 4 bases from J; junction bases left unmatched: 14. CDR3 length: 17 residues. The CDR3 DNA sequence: TGTGCCAGCCCGGGACAGGGAAAACCCAGGGGTAATGAAAAACTGTTTTTT. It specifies CASPGQGKPRGNEKLFF.

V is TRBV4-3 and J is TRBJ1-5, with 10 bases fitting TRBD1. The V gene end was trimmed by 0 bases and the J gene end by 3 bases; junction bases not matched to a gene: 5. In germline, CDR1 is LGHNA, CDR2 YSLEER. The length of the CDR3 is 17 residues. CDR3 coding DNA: TGCGCCAGCAGCCAAGATTGGACAGGGGGGAACAATCAGCCCCAGCATTTT. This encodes CASSQDWTGGNNQPQHF.

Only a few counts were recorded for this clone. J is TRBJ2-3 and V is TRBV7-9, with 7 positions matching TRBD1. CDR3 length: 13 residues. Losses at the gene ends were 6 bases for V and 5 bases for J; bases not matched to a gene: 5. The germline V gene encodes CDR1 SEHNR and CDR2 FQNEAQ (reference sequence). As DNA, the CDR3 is TGTGCCAGCAGACCAGGGGGTGGAGATACGCAGTATTTT. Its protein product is CASRPGGGDTQYF.

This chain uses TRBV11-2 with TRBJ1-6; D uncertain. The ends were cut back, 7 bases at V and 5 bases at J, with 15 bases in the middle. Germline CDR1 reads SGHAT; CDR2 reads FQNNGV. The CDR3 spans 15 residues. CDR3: CASNRGFGNNSPLHF. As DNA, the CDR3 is TGTGCCAGCAACCGGGGTTTTGGAAATAATTCACCCCTCCACTTT. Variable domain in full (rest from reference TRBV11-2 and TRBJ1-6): EAGVAQSPRYKIIEKRQSVAFWCNPISGHATLYWYQQILGQGPKLLIQFQNNGVVDDSQLPKDRFSAERLKGVDSTLKIQPAKLEDSAVYLCASNRGFGNNSPLHFGNGTRLTVT.

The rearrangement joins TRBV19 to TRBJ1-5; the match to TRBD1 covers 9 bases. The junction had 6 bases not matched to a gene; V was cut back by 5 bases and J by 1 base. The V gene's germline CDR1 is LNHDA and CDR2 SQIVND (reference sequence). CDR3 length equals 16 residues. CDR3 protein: CASSPGQGYSNQPQHF. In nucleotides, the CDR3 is TGTGCCAGTAGTCCAGGACAGGGGTACAGCAATCAGCCCCAGCATTTT. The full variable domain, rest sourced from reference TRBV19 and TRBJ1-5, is DGGITQSPKYLFRKEGQNVTLSCEQNLNHDAMYWYRQDPGQGLRLIYYSQIVNDFQKGDIAEGYSVSREKKESFPLTVTSAQKNPTAFYLCASSPGQGYSNQPQHFGDGTRLSIL.

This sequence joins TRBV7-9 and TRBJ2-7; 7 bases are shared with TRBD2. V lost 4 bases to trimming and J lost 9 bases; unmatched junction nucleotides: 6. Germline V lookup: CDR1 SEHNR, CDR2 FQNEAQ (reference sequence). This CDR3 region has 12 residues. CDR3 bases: TGTGCCAGCAGCTCATCTTCGGGGGGGCAGTACTTC. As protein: CASSSSSGGQYF.

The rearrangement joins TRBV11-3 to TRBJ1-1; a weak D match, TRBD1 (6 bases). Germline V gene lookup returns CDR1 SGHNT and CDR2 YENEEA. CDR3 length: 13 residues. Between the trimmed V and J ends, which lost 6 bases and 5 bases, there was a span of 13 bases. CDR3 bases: TGTGCCAGCAGTTACACAGGGTTTACTGAAGCTTTCTTT. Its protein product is CASSYTGFTEAFF. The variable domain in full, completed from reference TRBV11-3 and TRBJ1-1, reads EAGVVQSPRYKIIEKKQPVAFWCNPISGHNTLYWYLQNLGQGPELLIRYENEEAVDDSQLPKDRFSAERLKGVDSTLKIQPAELGDSAVYLCASSYTGFTEAFFGQGTRLTVV.

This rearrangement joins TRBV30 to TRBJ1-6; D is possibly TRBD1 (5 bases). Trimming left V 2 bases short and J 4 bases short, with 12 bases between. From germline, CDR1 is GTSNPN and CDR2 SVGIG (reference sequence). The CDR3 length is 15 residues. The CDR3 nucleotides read TGTGCCTGGAGTTCCCCAGCAGGGTATAATTCACCCCTCCACTTT. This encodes CAWSSPAGYNSPLHF.

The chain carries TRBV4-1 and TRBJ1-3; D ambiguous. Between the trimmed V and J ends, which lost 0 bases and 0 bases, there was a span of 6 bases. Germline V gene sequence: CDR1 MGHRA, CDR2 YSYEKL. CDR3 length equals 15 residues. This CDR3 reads CASSQDRASGNTIYF. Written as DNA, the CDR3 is TGCGCCAGCAGCCAAGACCGAGCCTCTGGAAACACCATATATTTT.

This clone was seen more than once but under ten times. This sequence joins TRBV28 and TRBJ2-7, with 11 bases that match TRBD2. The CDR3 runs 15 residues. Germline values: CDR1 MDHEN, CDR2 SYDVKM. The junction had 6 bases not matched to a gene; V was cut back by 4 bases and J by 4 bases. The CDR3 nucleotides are TGTGCCAGCAGTTCCTATAGCGGGGGGGGGTACGAGCAGTACTTC. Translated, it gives CASSSYSGGGYEQYF.